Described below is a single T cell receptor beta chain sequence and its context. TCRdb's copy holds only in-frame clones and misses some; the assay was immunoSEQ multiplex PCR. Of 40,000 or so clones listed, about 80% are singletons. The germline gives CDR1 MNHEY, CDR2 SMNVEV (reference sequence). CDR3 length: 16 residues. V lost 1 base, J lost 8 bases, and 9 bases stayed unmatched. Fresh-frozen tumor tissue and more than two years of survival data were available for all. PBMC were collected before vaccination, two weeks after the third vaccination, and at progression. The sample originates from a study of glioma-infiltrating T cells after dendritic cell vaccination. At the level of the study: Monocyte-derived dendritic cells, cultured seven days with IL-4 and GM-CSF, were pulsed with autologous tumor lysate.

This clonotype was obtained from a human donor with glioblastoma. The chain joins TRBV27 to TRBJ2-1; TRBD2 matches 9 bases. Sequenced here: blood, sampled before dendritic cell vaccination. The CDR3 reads CASSLLGRGGLYEQFF. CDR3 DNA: TGTGCCAGCAGTTTATTAGGGCGGGGGGGCCTCTATGAGCAGTTCTTC.